This TCR beta chain was retrieved from a study of T cells in Graves' hyperthyroidism and ophthalmopathy. Turning to this clonotype: The antigen is not known.

Study-level results: Most thyroid clonotypes that were expanded above 0.001 also turned up in blood.

TCR beta CDR3 regions were amplified from RNA transcripts. TCR CDR3 underwent first-round RT-PCR with the HTBI primer set. TCRdb called the multiplex PCR reads again in MiXCR, with one record for every CDR3 protein. The data contain 660,000 or so distinct CDR3 sequences, roughly 45% of them seen just once; the ten biggest clones take up roughly 6.5%. J lost 5 bases, V lost 4 bases, and 5 bases had no gene match. Per germline, CDR1 KGHDR and CDR2 SFDVKD. The CDR3 is 15 residues long. Clinical symptoms, serum thyroxine and TRAb, thyroid ultrasound and orbital computed tomography together formed the diagnostic basis.

Sequencing input: peripheral blood or thyroid tissue (not recorded which). The V and J genes are TRBV24-1 and TRBJ1-5; 9 bases are shared with TRBD1. The source is an adult man with Graves' disease, either hyperthyroidism or ophthalmopathy (not recorded which). CDR3 nucleotides: TGTGCCACCAGTGAAACAGGGGGCGCGTATCAGCCCCAGCATTTT. Its translation: CATSETGGAYQPQHF.